This TCR beta chain was recorded in a study of OX40 agonist ivuxolimab in advanced cancers. The germline CDR1 and CDR2 sequences are SGHVS and FQNEAQ. The CDR3 extends over 12 amino acids. General study points: CD4+ and CD8+ blood T cells expanded clonally by week 6 at 0.1 to 3.0 mg/kg. Low normalized T-cell clonal expansion was also seen in some nonresponders. Average numbers of expanded clones were greater in CD8+ T cells than in CD4+.

Patients with a history of autoimmune disease or on systemic immunosuppression were excluded. Of note for this clone: Its specificity is unknown. The junction differs from germline at one of its ends, possibly a read error.

Sequencing used immunoSEQ multiplex PCR; TCRdb keeps in-frame clones, though not all of them. The sample has 61,000 or so clones, around 86% seen once. J is TRBJ2-5 and V is TRBV7-8; D remains unclear. The sequencing here drew on CD4+ or CD8+ T cells sorted from blood, taken in a trial of the OX40 agonist ivuxolimab. This clonotype was obtained from an adult with an advanced solid tumor such as melanoma, head and neck, liver or kidney cancer. CDR3 coding DNA: TGTGCCAGCAGCCTGTTAGACACCGCCAGCCACTTC. Protein product: CASSLLDTASHF.